This T cell receptor (beta chain) was found in a study of T cell clones after liver transplantation. Study-level background: As an antigen-independent comparator, third-party-reactive TCRbeta sequences came from pre-transplant mixed lymphocyte reactions. Draws occurred before transplant, before withdrawal, and after complete or failed withdrawal. Study observations and caveats: Post-transplant time points were not standardized, so conclusions are preliminary.

This clone occurred once. Its antigen is unidentified. Repertoires were generated with immunoSEQ multiplex PCR, while TCRdb's copy carries only in-frame clones and drops some. The sample gives roughly 80,000 clones, less than 85% of which show up once; about 2.8% is in the top ten. Trimming left V 4 bases short and J 0 bases short, with 6 bases between. There are 12 residues in the CDR3. The V gene's germline CDR1 is GTSNPN and CDR2 SVGIG (reference sequence). Sorting of unstimulated PBMCs yielded separate CD3+CD4+ and CD3+CD8+ fractions. The input for sequencing was CD4+ T cells from blood, taken at the 22-month timepoint. The V call is TRBV30, the J call TRBJ1-1; D not resolved. This sequence was found in a human patient who received a liver transplant. Some T cells may be transferred from the graft donor. CDR3 in DNA: TGTGCCTGGACCTCCGTGAACACTGAAGCTTTCTTT. Its protein is CAWTSVNTEAFF.